This TCR beta chain comes out of a study of cytotoxic CD8 clonotypes in ibrutinib-treated CLL. TCRdb keeps only in-frame clones here, not all; method: immunoSEQ multiplex PCR. The sample includes 120,000 to 150,000 clones, approximately 75% of them seen just once. The length of the CDR3 is 13 residues. Germline V lookup: CDR1 SGHRS, CDR2 YFSETQ. Trimming took off 4 bases at V and 5 bases at J, with 12 bases between the two ends. The sequenced sample was PBMCs, obtained after 12 months of ibrutinib treatment. The chain joins TRBV5-1 to TRBJ2-5; D is undetermined. This clonotype was sampled from a human donor with chronic lymphocytic leukemia. CDR3 residues: CASSPGSAETQYF. The CDR3 DNA is TGCGCCAGCAGCCCGGGCTCTGCCGAGACCCAGTACTTC.